One and the same sample provided the 30 T cell receptor beta chains below, sequenced in a study of vaccination and CD4 T cells after COVID-19. These TCRs' antigens remain unknown. Treatment meaning: approximately nine-day PBMC culture with coronavirus spike peptide pools or control peptides (ViraFEST assay). Once obtained from cultured CD4+ T cells, the DNA was sequenced using the Oncomine TCR Beta short-read assay. TCRdb reprocessed the PCR reads with MiXCR, giving one entry per CDR3 protein. The sample has about 11,000 distinct CDR3 sequences, about 65% seen once. Sequenced here: CD4+ T cells from blood, cultured in vitro, sampled before SARS-CoV-2 vaccination. These receptors all stem from a human donor who had recovered from COVID-19.

In this sample, this clonotype is medium-sized. The chain links TRBV7-2 to TRBJ2-3; D remains unclear. Germline CDR1 is SGHTA and CDR2 is FQGNSA. This CDR3 has 11 residues. V lost 2 bases and J 3 bases, leaving 0 bases between the germline ends. This CDR3 reads CASSLTDTQYF. In DNA, the CDR3 is TGTGCCAGCAGCTTAACAGATACGCAGTATTTT.

V gene TRBV6-2 or TRBV6-3 combines with J gene TRBJ2-6; 7 nucleotides align to TRBD1. The CDR3 is made up of 16 amino acids. Looked up from germline, CDR1 is MNHEY and CDR2 is SVGEGT. Trimming cost V 9 bases and J 0 bases; bases outside gene matches: 8. CDR3 loop: CASQGGQYSGANVLTF. DNA for the CDR3: TGTGCCAGTCAAGGGGGCCAATACTCTGGGGCCAACGTCCTGACTTTC.

This chain connects TRBV2 to TRBJ1-6; D might be TRBD1 (5 bases). CDR3 size: 14 residues. Per germline, CDR1 SNHLY and CDR2 FYNNEI. The V end lost 4 bases, the J end lost 7 bases, and 11 bases lay between the germline ends. The CDR3 bases are TGTGCCAGCAGTGGGCGACGGGGGAATTCACCCCTCCACTTT. Protein sequence: CASSGRRGNSPLHF.

V and J are TRBV6-5 and TRBJ1-2, with D perhaps matching TRBD1 (5 bases). CDR1 is MNHEY and CDR2 is SVGAGI in the germline V gene. V was trimmed by 2 bases and J by 2 bases, leaving 9 bases between them. The CDR3 extends over 14 amino acids. CDR3 residues: CASSYAGMNYGYTF. The CDR3 coding sequence is TGTGCCAGCAGTTACGCAGGGATGAACTATGGCTACACCTTC.

The genes are TRBV5-4 and TRBJ2-2, with 10 bases aligning to TRBD2. This CDR3 has 17 amino acids. Trimming at V came to 4 bases and at J to 0 bases, leaving 6 bases not matched to a gene. Germline-derived CDR1 and CDR2 are SGHNT and YYREEE (reference sequence). For the CDR3, the DNA is TGTGCCAGCAGCCCCTCCGGACTAGCGGCGAACACCGGGGAGCTGTTTTTT. Encoded protein: CASSPSGLAANTGELFF.

The V call is TRBV20-1, the J call TRBJ2-2, with D perhaps TRBD2 (7 bases). CDR1 and CDR2 from the germline V gene are DFQATT and SNEGSKA (reference sequence). The V end was cut by 6 bases, the J end by 5 bases, with 28 bases between. This CDR3 has 18 amino acids. The CDR3 sequence is CSAQKGLGDTAGTGELFF. CDR3 DNA: TGCAGTGCGCAAAAAGGACTAGGGGACACGGCGGGTACCGGGGAGCTGTTTTTT.

CDR3 residues: CSARVGGGNTEAFF. CDR3 sequence (DNA): TGCAGTGCTAGAGTGGGTGGAGGGAACACTGAAGCTTTCTTT. The chain joins TRBV20-1 to TRBJ1-1; D remains unclear. CDR3 size: 14 residues. Per the germline V gene, CDR1 is DFQATT and CDR2 is SNEGSKA (reference sequence). V lost 1 base to trimming and J lost 1 base, with 10 bases between them.

This clonotype was seen a few times. V gene TRBV20-1 combines with J gene TRBJ2-7; 9 bases agree with TRBD2. Germline lookup yields CDR1 DFQATT and CDR2 SNEGSKA (reference sequence). This CDR3 comprises 13 residues. Trimming took 4 bases from V and 5 from J; bases not matched to a gene: 6. CDR3 loop: CSATREGPNEQYF. The DNA of the CDR3 is TGCAGTGCTACGCGGGAGGGCCCCAACGAGCAGTACTTC.

The sample holds a few counts of this clonotype. This chain links TRBV20-1 with TRBJ2-5; 13 bases align to TRBD2. The CDR3 loop spans 14 amino acids. Per germline, CDR1 DFQATT and CDR2 SNEGSKA (reference sequence). V gave up 6 bases and J gave up 5 bases; unmatched junction bases: 6. The CDR3 spells CSAPGLAGRETQYF. In nucleotides, the CDR3 is TGCAGTGCCCCGGGACTAGCGGGAAGGGAGACCCAGTACTTC.

The chain links TRBV7-2 to TRBJ2-3, with 10 nucleotides matching TRBD2. The germline gives CDR1 SGHTA, CDR2 FQGNSA. Germline trimming cut 5 bases from V and 3 bases from J; bases unmatched to any gene: 8. This CDR3 is 16 amino acids long. The CDR3 sequence is CASSTQREGRTDTQYF. CDR3 coding DNA: TGTGCCAGCAGCACCCAGCGGGAGGGGCGAACAGATACGCAGTATTTT.

The chain is built from TRBV10-3 and TRBJ1-6; no clear D gene. CDR1 ENHRY and CDR2 SYGVKD come from the germline V gene. There are 12 residues in the CDR3. The V and J ends lost 2 bases and 9 bases respectively, with 5 bases between them. This CDR3 reads CAISEDPSPLHF. The DNA for the CDR3 is TGTGCCATCAGTGAGGACCCTTCACCCCTCCACTTT.

V usage is TRBV27 and J usage is TRBJ1-4; 7 nucleotides align to TRBD1. Germline lookup yields CDR1 MNHEY and CDR2 SMNVEV (reference sequence). V was pared by 6 bases and J by 9 bases, with 10 bases of the junction left unmatched. The CDR3 sequence is 14 residues long. Here the CDR3 reads CASSPDRVRQKLFF. In nucleotides, the CDR3 is TGTGCCAGCAGCCCCGACAGGGTTCGCCAAAAACTGTTTTTT. Full variable domain (missing parts from reference TRBV27 and TRBJ1-4): EAQVTQNPRYLITVTGKKLTVTCSQNMNHEYMSWYRQDPGLGLRQIYYSMNVEVTDKGDVPEGYKVSRKEKRNFPLILESPSPNQTSLYFCASSPDRVRQKLFFGSGTQLSVL.

V usage is TRBV6-2 or TRBV6-3 and J usage is TRBJ2-1; unclear D gene. Per germline, CDR1 MNHEY and CDR2 SVGEGT. With 2 bases removed from V and 1 base from J, the gap between germline ends came to 15 bases. This CDR3 is 17 amino acids long. This chain's CDR3 is CASSYGGLKISYNEQFF. The CDR3 DNA is TGTGCCAGCAGTTACGGCGGCCTGAAGATTTCCTACAATGAGCAGTTCTTC.

There are a few counts of this clonotype. The chain has TRBV7-9 and TRBJ2-7, with D possibly TRBD1 on 6 matching bases. This CDR3 is built from 12 residues. V was clipped by 4 bases and J by 13 bases, with 17 bases between them. Germline loops: CDR1 SEHNR, CDR2 FQNEAQ (reference sequence). CDR3 bases: TGTGCCAGCAGCTGGGGGCGGGTAGAGAGATACTTC. Its translation is CASSWGRVERYF.

The rearrangement links TRBV12-3 or TRBV12-4 to TRBJ1-5; D remains unclear. This CDR3 has 12 amino acids. Trimming stripped 5 bases from V and 9 bases from J, with 11 bases between. The CDR3 here is CASSPGALPQHF. Here the CDR3 DNA reads TGTGCCAGCAGTCCTGGTGCACTGCCCCAGCATTTT.

The chain combines TRBV5-1 with TRBJ2-7, with D unclear. The germline V and J ends were trimmed by 4 bases and 0 bases, with 5 bases remaining between them. Germline-derived CDR1 and CDR2 are SGHRS and YFSETQ. The length of the CDR3 is 12 residues. CDR3 nucleotides: TGCGCCAGCAGCGCCCCCTCCTACGAGCAGTACTTC. Amino acids: CASSAPSYEQYF.

This rearrangement joins TRBV20-1 to TRBJ2-7, with D possibly TRBD2 on 5 matching bases. The CDR3 covers 11 residues. V was pared by 6 bases and J by 4 bases, with 10 bases between. Germline V lookup: CDR1 DFQATT, CDR2 SNEGSKA (reference sequence). The CDR3 DNA sequence: TGCAGTGCCCGAGGGAGTTACGAGCAGTACTTC. It codes for CSARGSYEQYF.

The chain's CDR3 is CASSEAGQITYGYTF. CDR3 nucleotide sequence: TGTGCCAGCAGTGAAGCGGGGCAGATCACGTATGGCTACACCTTC. The V call is TRBV6-1, the J call TRBJ1-2, with D maybe TRBD1 (5 bases). Germline V lookup: CDR1 MNHNS, CDR2 SASEGT. The V end was cut by 0 bases, the J end by 5 bases, with 13 bases between. The CDR3 consists of 15 residues.

The chain carries TRBV18 and TRBJ1-2, with D hard to call. V lost 3 bases and J 4 bases, leaving 9 bases between the germline ends. The CDR3 sequence is 13 residues long. Germline CDR1 is KGHSH and CDR2 is LQKENI. The CDR3 DNA reads as TGTGCCAGCTCACCGGGGTTCTTCTATGGCTACACCTTC. Protein: CASSPGFFYGYTF.

V and J are TRBV4-3 and TRBJ2-1; TRBD2 is a possible D gene (6 bases). The germline CDR1 and CDR2 sequences are LGHNA and YSLEER. The V and J ends lost 4 bases and 7 bases respectively, with 11 bases between them. This CDR3 has 13 residues. The CDR3: CASSLGLANEQFF. The CDR3 DNA sequence: TGCGCCAGCAGCCTGGGTCTAGCGAATGAGCAGTTCTTC.

Only a few counts were recorded for this clonotype. J is TRBJ2-3 and V is TRBV20-1; D is unresolved. The CDR3 runs 14 residues. Deletions cut 0 bases from V and 10 bases from J, with 17 bases between. The V gene's germline CDR1 is DFQATT and CDR2 SNEGSKA (reference sequence). The CDR3 DNA reads TGCAGTGCTAGAGATCCAATTAGTTGGTCCTCGCAGTATTTT. This translates into CSARDPISWSSQYF.

The chain has TRBV6-4 and TRBJ2-1; a weak D match, TRBD2 (7 bases). The CDR3 contains 15 residues. Trimming stripped 8 bases from V and 5 bases from J, with 19 bases between. CDR1 and CDR2 (germline): MRHNA, SNTAGT. The CDR3 nucleotides read TGTGCCAGCTCTGCGCGGGAGAGGGGGAACAATGAGCAGTTCTTC. Its protein product is CASSARERGNNEQFF.

This sequence joins TRBV20-1 and TRBJ2-2; 10 nucleotides line up with TRBD2. The germline V gene has CDR1 DFQATT and CDR2 SNEGSKA (reference sequence). V trimming: 0 bases; J trimming: 3 bases; junction bases outside the gene matches: 1. This CDR3 has 15 residues. CDR3 nucleotides: TGCAGTGCTAGAGATCTAGCGGGAGACACCGGGGAGCTGTTTTTT. Its protein product is CSARDLAGDTGELFF.

This chain connects TRBV24-1 to TRBJ2-1; 9 bases match TRBD2. The germline gives CDR1 KGHDR, CDR2 SFDVKD. The CDR3 totals 15 residues. The V gene end was trimmed by 5 bases and the J gene end by 8 bases; junction bases not matched to a gene: 9. As DNA, the CDR3 is TGTGCCACCAGTGCCCTGGATAGCGGGAGTGATGAGCAGTTCTTC. This translates into CATSALDSGSDEQFF.

This clonotype was recorded once. This chain uses TRBV7-2 with TRBJ2-5; TRBD1 is a possible D gene (6 bases). With 1 base removed from V and 7 bases from J, the gap between germline ends came to 16 bases. The CDR3 runs to 15 residues. Germline lookup yields CDR1 SGHTA and CDR2 FQGNSA. The CDR3 nucleotides are TGTGCCAGCAGCTTAGTAACCAGGGGCCATGCGACCCAGTACTTC. Translated, it gives CASSLVTRGHATQYF.

The rearrangement links TRBV1 to TRBJ2-5; TRBD1 is taken as the D call from the table, unchecked against the DNA. TRBV1 is labeled a pseudogene. The CDR3 loop spans 12 amino acids. The CDR3 loop is CTSSLEGSPQYF. The CDR3 nucleotides read TGCACCAGCAGCCTTGAGGGGAGTCCCCAGTATTTC.

This clonotype was detected only once. The rearrangement uses TRBV6-1 and TRBJ2-3; 14 nucleotides align to TRBD2. Germline CDR1 MNHNS, CDR2 SASEGT. The CDR3 contains 16 residues. V was pared by 5 bases and J by 5 bases, with 6 bases of the junction left unmatched. The CDR3 loop reads CASSTTGTSGRDTQYF. CDR3 in DNA: TGTGCCAGCAGTACTACCGGGACTAGCGGGAGAGATACGCAGTATTTT.

The gene calls are TRBV19 and TRBJ2-1; TRBD2 matches 7 bases. Germline V CDR1 and CDR2: LNHDA, SQIVND (reference sequence). Trimming took 6 bases from V and 9 from J; bases not matched to a gene: 23. CDR3 length: 18 residues. The CDR3 DNA follows: TGTGCCAGTAGCCGTCCCGAGGTAGGCGCTCTAGTAGCGGGTGAGCAGTTCTTC. Amino acid sequence: CASSRPEVGALVAGEQFF.

There are a few counts of this clonotype. This chain connects TRBV27 to TRBJ1-2; maybe TRBD1 (5 bases). CDR3 length: 13 residues. V lost 5 bases to trimming and J lost 4 bases, with 11 bases between them. The V gene's germline CDR1 is MNHEY and CDR2 SMNVEV (reference sequence). CDR3 DNA sequence: TGTGCCAGCAGTCAAGGGGCTCTCTATGGCTACACCTTC. This codes for CASSQGALYGYTF.

The gene calls are TRBV10-3 and TRBJ2-1, with D hard to call. The V end lost 3 bases, the J end lost 0 bases, and 9 bases lay between the germline ends. Germline assignment: CDR1 ENHRY and CDR2 SYGVKD. The CDR3 totals 15 residues. The DNA for the CDR3 is TGTGCCATCAGTGAATACGGATACTCCTACAATGAGCAGTTCTTC. It is translated as CAISEYGYSYNEQFF.